This section outlines one T cell receptor beta chain sequence together with its context. These data originate in a study of blood T cell repertoires in COVID-19. TCRdb's table, derived via immunoSEQ multiplex PCR, lists solely in-frame clones and lacks some. The sample gives around 180,000 clones, around 85% of which show up once; approximately 11% is in the top ten. This clonotype was obtained from a human donor with active or convalescent COVID-19. The donor label of this sample is uncertain. Sequencing was carried out using peripheral blood.

CDR3 in DNA: TGTGCCAGCAGCCAAGGGGGGGGTTCCCTCTATGGCTACACCTTC. Its translation: CASSQGGGSLYGYTF. The gene calls are TRBV4-2 and TRBJ1-2, with D possibly being TRBD1 (5 bases). The germline V and J ends were trimmed by 1 base and 4 bases, with 13 bases remaining between them. Germline assignment: CDR1 LGHNA and CDR2 YNFKEQ. This CDR3 is built from 15 residues.